This passage covers 18 T cell receptor beta chains from one sample sequenced in a study of cytomegalovirus exposure and HLA in healthy donors. Primers for the PCR totalled 60 Vbeta and 13 Jbeta. The protocol was immunoSEQ multiplex PCR, while the TCRdb copy is restricted to in-frame clones and leaves out a portion. Seen here are about 130,000 clones, around 80% observed once, and the top ten hold roughly 2.7%. The sample consisted of PBMCs. The receptors derive from a man aged 50-60 years in good health and CMV-seronegative.

This clone was recorded once. V gene TRBV7-2 combines with J gene TRBJ1-4, with 7 bases that match TRBD1. The CDR3 covers 14 residues. Germline trimming cut 5 bases from V and 6 bases from J; bases unmatched to any gene: 6. CDR1 and CDR2 from the germline V gene are SGHTA and FQGNSA. CDR3 nucleotides: TGTGCCAGCAGCCCCCGGACAGGCGATGAAAAACTGTTTTTT. Residues: CASSPRTGDEKLFF.

The rearrangement uses TRBV5-4 and TRBJ1-4, with TRBD1 identical over 10 bases. V lost 2 bases, J lost 10 bases, and 11 bases stayed unmatched. The CDR3 spans 16 residues. CDR1 is SGHNT and CDR2 is YYREEE in the germline V gene (reference sequence). The CDR3 loop reads CASSLLTTGGDGKLFF. DNA for the CDR3: TGTGCCAGCAGCTTACTGACGACAGGGGGCGACGGAAAACTGTTTTTT. The whole variable domain, filled in from reference TRBV5-4 and TRBJ1-4, reads ETGVTQSPTHLIKTRGQQVTLRCSSQSGHNTVSWYQQALGQGPQFIFQYYREEENGRGNFPPRFSGLQFPNYSSELNVNALELDDSALYLCASSLLTTGGDGKLFFGSGTQLSVL.

The chain links TRBV5-8 to TRBJ1-2; maybe TRBD1 (6 bases). Germline loops: CDR1 SGHTS, CDR2 YDEGEE. The CDR3 spans 15 residues. V lost 3 bases and J lost 8, with 20 bases in between. CDR3 nucleotides: TGTGCCAGCAGCTCCGGACAGCCTCGGCCGGGGGGCTACACCTTC. Protein: CASSSGQPRPGGYTF.

The V gene is TRBV7-9, the J gene TRBJ2-1, with TRBD2 as a possible D gene (5 bases). CDR1 is SEHNR, CDR2 FQNEAQ, per germline (reference sequence). The CDR3 totals 14 residues. V was clipped by 3 bases and J by 8 bases, with 14 bases between them. The DNA of the CDR3 is TGTGCCAGCAGCTTTGTTAGGGAGTTTCATGAGCAGTTCTTC. Its protein product is CASSFVREFHEQFF.

The chain has TRBV6-1 and TRBJ1-5; 11 bases align to TRBD1. V lost 6 bases to trimming and J lost 5 bases; unmatched junction nucleotides: 12. This CDR3 spans 17 amino acids. The germline gives CDR1 MNHNS, CDR2 SASEGT. The CDR3 spells CASSENPRDRGDQPQHF. The CDR3 DNA reads as TGTGCCAGCAGCGAAAACCCCCGGGACAGGGGGGATCAGCCCCAGCATTTT.

This sequence joins TRBV5-4 and TRBJ1-2, with D perhaps matching TRBD1 (6 bases). The germline V gene encodes CDR1 SGHNT and CDR2 YYREEE (reference sequence). V was pared by 4 bases and J by 3 bases, with 13 bases between. This CDR3 comprises 14 residues. CDR3 loop: CASSRAGADYGYTF. In nucleotides, the CDR3 is TGTGCCAGCAGCCGTGCGGGGGCGGACTATGGCTACACCTTC.

V is TRBV27 and J is TRBJ2-7; D perhaps matches TRBD2 (5 bases). Germline lookup yields CDR1 MNHEY and CDR2 SMNVEV (reference sequence). Trimming took off 7 bases at V and 1 base at J, with 17 bases between the two ends. The CDR3 loop spans 15 amino acids. The CDR3 protein is CASTPLGRESYEQYF. DNA for the CDR3: TGTGCCAGCACCCCGCTCGGACGGGAATCCTACGAGCAGTACTTC.

The CDR3 DNA is TGTGCCAGCAGCCCAGAACCCAGTTCTGATGGCTACACCTTC. It specifies CASSPEPSSDGYTF. The J gene is TRBJ1-2, the V gene TRBV4-2; D is unclear. With 4 bases removed from V and 6 bases from J, the gap between germline ends came to 15 bases. The germline V gene has CDR1 LGHNA and CDR2 YNFKEQ. CDR3 length: 14 amino acids.

V usage is TRBV7-9 and J usage is TRBJ1-2, with a tentative D call TRBD1 (5 bases). CDR3 length: 12 amino acids. The V and J ends lost 6 bases and 4 bases respectively, with 9 bases between them. The germline V gene encodes CDR1 SEHNR and CDR2 FQNEAQ (reference sequence). The CDR3 here is CASRETAYGYTF. The DNA of the CDR3 is TGTGCCAGCAGGGAGACAGCCTATGGCTACACCTTC.

The chain is built from TRBV5-1 and TRBJ2-5; the D gene is possibly TRBD1 (6 bases). The CDR3 sequence is 14 residues long. The V and J ends lost 2 bases and 4 bases respectively, with 12 bases between them. The germline V gene encodes CDR1 SGHRS and CDR2 YFSETQ. CDR3: CASSFLGGGETQYF. In nucleotides, the CDR3 is TGCGCCAGCAGCTTTCTAGGGGGTGGAGAGACCCAGTACTTC.

The gene calls are TRBV4-1 and TRBJ2-7, with a possible D match to TRBD2 (6 bases). The length of the CDR3 is 16 residues. V shed 3 bases and J shed 2 bases, with 17 bases lying between them. Germline CDR1 is MGHRA and CDR2 is YSYEKL. DNA for the CDR3: TGCGCCAGCAGCCACCCACCGGGACTCTCCCCCTACGAGCAGTACTTC. Translation: CASSHPPGLSPYEQYF.

This chain uses TRBV5-5 with TRBJ1-2; D possibly corresponds to TRBD1 (5 bases). V gave up 5 bases and J gave up 12 bases, with 11 bases separating them. Germline V lookup: CDR1 SGHKS, CDR2 YYEKEE (reference sequence). The CDR3 is 10 residues long. The CDR3 reads CASSQGADTF. In DNA form, the CDR3 reads TGTGCCAGCAGTCAAGGGGCGGACACCTTC.

CDR3 sequence reads: CASSTQEYYGYTF. The CDR3 coding sequence is TGTGCCAGCAGTACACAGGAGTACTATGGCTACACCTTC. V and J are TRBV6-1 and TRBJ1-2; tentatively, D is TRBD1 (5 bases). The CDR3 has 13 amino acids. Between the trimmed V and J ends, which lost 5 bases and 3 bases, there was a span of 10 bases. The V gene's germline CDR1 is MNHNS and CDR2 SASEGT.

The V and J genes are TRBV10-3 and TRBJ1-5; TRBD1 matches 11 bases. The V and J ends lost 4 bases and 7 bases, in that order; junction bases with no gene match: 6. The CDR3 runs to 15 residues. Germline values: CDR1 ENHRY, CDR2 SYGVKD. CDR3 nucleotides: TGTGCCATCAGTGGTGGACAGGGGGCAGACCAGCCCCAGCATTTT. This encodes CAISGGQGADQPQHF.

This clone was counted once. This chain links TRBV30 with TRBJ1-1; possible D gene TRBD1, 5 bases. CDR3 length equals 16 residues. V was cut by 4 bases and J by 1 base, with 19 bases left in between. CDR1 is GTSNPN and CDR2 is SVGIG in the germline V gene (reference sequence). The CDR3 sequence is CAWNPILAGRNTEAFF. CDR3 DNA: TGTGCCTGGAACCCAATTTTGGCAGGGCGGAACACTGAAGCTTTCTTT. Together with reference TRBV30 and TRBJ1-1, the CDR3 gives the full variable domain: SQTIHQWPATLVQPVGSPLSLECTVEGTSNPNLYWYRQAAGRGLQLLFYSVGIGQISSEVPQNLSASRPQDRQFILSSKKLLLSDSGFYLCAWNPILAGRNTEAFFGQGTRLTVV.

This chain connects TRBV9 to TRBJ1-1, with a tentative D call TRBD1 (6 bases). Germline values: CDR1 SGDLS, CDR2 YYNGEE. The V gene lost 0 bases and the J gene lost 5 bases, with 11 bases spanning the gap. The CDR3 consists of 14 residues. The CDR3 here is CASSVGAGDTEAFF. CDR3 bases: TGTGCCAGCAGCGTAGGGGCAGGGGATACTGAAGCTTTCTTT.

This clone was recorded only once. The V gene is TRBV19, the J gene TRBJ2-5, with D hard to call. Germline V CDR1 and CDR2: LNHDA, SQIVND (reference sequence). The CDR3 totals 15 residues. V was shortened by 3 bases and J by 5 bases, with 16 bases between the two germline ends. CDR3 nucleotide sequence: TGTGCCAGTAGTATTTCGCTTGGCCCCGCTGAGACCCAGTACTTC. This translates into CASSISLGPAETQYF.

The V call is TRBV7-2, the J call TRBJ2-7; 9 nucleotides match TRBD2. V shed 5 bases and J 4 bases; nucleotides not matched to a gene: 6. This CDR3 is built from 14 residues. The germline gives CDR1 SGHTA, CDR2 FQGNSA. CDR3 DNA: TGTGCCAGCAGCCCCCAGCGGGGGGTATACGAGCAGTACTTC. Protein: CASSPQRGVYEQYF.